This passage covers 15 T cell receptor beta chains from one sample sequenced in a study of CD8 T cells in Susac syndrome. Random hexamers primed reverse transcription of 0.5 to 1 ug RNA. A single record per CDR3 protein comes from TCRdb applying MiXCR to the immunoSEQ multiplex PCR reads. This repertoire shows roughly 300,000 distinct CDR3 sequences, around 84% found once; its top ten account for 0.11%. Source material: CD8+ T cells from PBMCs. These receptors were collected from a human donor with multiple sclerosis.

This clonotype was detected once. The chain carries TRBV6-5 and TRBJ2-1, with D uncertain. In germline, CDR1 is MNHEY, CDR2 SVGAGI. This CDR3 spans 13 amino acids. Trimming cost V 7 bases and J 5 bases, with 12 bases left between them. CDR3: CASTTGGNNEQFF. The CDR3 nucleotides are TGTGCCAGCACCACGGGCGGTAACAATGAGCAGTTCTTC.

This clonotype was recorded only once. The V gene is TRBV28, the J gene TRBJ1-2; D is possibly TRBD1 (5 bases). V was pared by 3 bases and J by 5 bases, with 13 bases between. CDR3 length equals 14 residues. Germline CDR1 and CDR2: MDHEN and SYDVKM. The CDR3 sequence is CASSFPEGKYGYTF. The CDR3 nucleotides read TGTGCCAGCAGTTTTCCGGAGGGGAAATATGGCTACACCTTC.

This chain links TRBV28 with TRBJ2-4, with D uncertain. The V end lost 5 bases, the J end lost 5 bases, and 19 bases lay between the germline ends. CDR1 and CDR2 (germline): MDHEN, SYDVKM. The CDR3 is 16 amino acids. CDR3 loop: CASSPMVGIPQNIQYF. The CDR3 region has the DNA TGTGCCAGCAGTCCGATGGTAGGAATCCCCCAAAACATTCAGTACTTC.

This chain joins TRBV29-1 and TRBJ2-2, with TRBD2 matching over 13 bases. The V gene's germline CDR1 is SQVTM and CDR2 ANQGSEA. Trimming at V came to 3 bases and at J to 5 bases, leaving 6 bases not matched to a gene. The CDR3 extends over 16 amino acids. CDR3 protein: CSVEGRGLAGTGELFF. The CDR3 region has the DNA TGCAGCGTTGAGGGGCGGGGACTAGCGGGGACCGGGGAGCTGTTTTTT.

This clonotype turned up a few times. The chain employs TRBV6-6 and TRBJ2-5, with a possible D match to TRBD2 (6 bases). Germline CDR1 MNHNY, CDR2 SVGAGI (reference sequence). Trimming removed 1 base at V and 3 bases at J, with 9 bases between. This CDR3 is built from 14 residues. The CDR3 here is CASSYYSGEETQYF. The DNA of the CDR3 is TGTGCCAGCAGTTACTATTCGGGGGAAGAGACCCAGTACTTC.

The CDR3 nucleotides are TGTGCCAGCAGCAAAGAGGGATATATAGGGGGCGAGGACACCGGGGAGCTGTTTTTT. This codes for CASSKEGYIGGEDTGELFF. The chain carries TRBV21-1 and TRBJ2-2; TRBD1 is the table's D call and was not checked against the DNA. TRBV21-1 is designated a pseudogene. The CDR3 extends over 19 amino acids.

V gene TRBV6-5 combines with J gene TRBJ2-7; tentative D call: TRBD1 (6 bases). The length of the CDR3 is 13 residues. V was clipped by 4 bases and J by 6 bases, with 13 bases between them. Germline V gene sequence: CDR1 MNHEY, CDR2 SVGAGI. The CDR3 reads CASSLLQGSEQYF. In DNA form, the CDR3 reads TGTGCCAGCAGTTTGTTACAGGGAAGCGAGCAGTACTTC.

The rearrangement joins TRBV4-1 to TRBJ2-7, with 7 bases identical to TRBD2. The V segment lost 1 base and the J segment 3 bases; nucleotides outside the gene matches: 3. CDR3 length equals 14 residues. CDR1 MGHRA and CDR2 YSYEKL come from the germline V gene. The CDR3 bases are TGCGCCAGCAGCCAAGGGGGGGGGTACTACGAGCAGTACTTC. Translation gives CASSQGGGYYEQYF.

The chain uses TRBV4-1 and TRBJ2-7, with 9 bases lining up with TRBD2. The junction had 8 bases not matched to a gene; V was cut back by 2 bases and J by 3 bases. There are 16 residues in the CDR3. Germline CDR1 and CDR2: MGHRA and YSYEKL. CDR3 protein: CASSQKKTSGYYEQYF. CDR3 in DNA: TGCGCCAGCAGCCAAAAAAAAACTAGCGGGTACTACGAGCAGTACTTC.

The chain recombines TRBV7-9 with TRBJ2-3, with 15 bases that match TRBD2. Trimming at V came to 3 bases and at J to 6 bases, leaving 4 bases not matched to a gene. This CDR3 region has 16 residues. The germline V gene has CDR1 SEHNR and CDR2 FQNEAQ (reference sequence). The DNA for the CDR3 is TGTGCCAGCAGCTTGGGACTAGCGGGAGGAAGTGATACGCAGTATTTT. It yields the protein CASSLGLAGGSDTQYF.

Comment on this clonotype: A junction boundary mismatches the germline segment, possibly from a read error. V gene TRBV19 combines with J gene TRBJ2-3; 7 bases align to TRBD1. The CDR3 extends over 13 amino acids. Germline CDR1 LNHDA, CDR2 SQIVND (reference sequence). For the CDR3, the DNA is TGTGCCAGTAACAGGGGTAGCACAGGTACGCAGTATTTT. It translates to CASNRGSTGTQYF.

CDR3 sequence (DNA): TGCAGTGCTAGAGATCTAGCGGGAGAACTCAATGAGCAGTTCTTC. Translated: CSARDLAGELNEQFF. The genes are TRBV20-1 and TRBJ2-1, with TRBD2 identical over 10 bases. The V segment lost 0 bases and the J segment 6 bases; nucleotides outside the gene matches: 5. The CDR3 runs 15 residues. Looked up from germline, CDR1 is DFQATT and CDR2 is SNEGSKA (reference sequence).

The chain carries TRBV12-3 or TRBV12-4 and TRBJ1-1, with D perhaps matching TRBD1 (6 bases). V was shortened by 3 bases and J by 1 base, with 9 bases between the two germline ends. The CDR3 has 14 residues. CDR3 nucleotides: TGTGCCAGCAGTTTCACGACAGGGAACACTGAAGCTTTCTTT. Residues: CASSFTTGNTEAFF.

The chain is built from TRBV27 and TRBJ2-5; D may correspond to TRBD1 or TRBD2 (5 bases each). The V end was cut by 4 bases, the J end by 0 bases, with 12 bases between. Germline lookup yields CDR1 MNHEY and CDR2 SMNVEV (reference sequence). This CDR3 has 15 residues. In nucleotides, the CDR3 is TGTGCCAGCAGTTCCCGGGACGGTAACCAAGAGACCCAGTACTTC. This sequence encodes CASSSRDGNQETQYF.

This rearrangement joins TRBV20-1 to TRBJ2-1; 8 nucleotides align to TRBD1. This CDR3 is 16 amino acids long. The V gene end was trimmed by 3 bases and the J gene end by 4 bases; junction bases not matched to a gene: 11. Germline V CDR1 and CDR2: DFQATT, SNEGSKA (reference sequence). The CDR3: CSARPSGTGAYNEQFF. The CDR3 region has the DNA TGCAGTGCTAGGCCCTCCGGGACAGGAGCTTACAATGAGCAGTTCTTC.